Listed below are T cell receptor beta chains from one sample, sequenced in a study of T cell changes during pregnancy in multiple sclerosis. Repertoires were generated with immunoSEQ multiplex PCR, while TCRdb's copy carries only in-frame clones and drops some. The sample includes about 97,000 clones, less than 95% of them seen just once. This specimen consisted of peripheral blood, obtained in the second trimester of pregnancy. These receptors were obtained from a female donor in good health, enrolled as a control in a pregnancy study. Both conserved end residues are trimmed from each CDR3. The D gene is left open where the match is weak. A clone size is listed for some rows: how often the clone was seen (once, few, many), or a class if it is expanded.

j_call: TRBJ1-1; d_call: .; clone_size: .; v_call: TRBV4-1; cdr3_aa: ASSQAHMNTEAF
j_call: TRBJ1-1; d_call: .; clone_size: .; v_call: TRBV18; cdr3_aa: ASSLTGERTEAF
j_call: TRBJ2-5; d_call: TRBD2; clone_size: .; v_call: TRBV11-2; cdr3_aa: ASSLDISASGTKETQY
j_call: TRBJ1-3; d_call: .; clone_size: .; v_call: TRBV6-4; cdr3_aa: ASRASHASGNTIY
j_call: TRBJ2-7; d_call: .; clone_size: .; v_call: TRBV7-6; cdr3_aa: ASSLDRRAEQY
j_call: TRBJ2-3; d_call: TRBD1; clone_size: .; v_call: TRBV11-3; cdr3_aa: ASSLLILPARQGADTQY
j_call: TRBJ2-7; d_call: .; clone_size: .; v_call: TRBV5-5; cdr3_aa: ASSPTGLYSYEQY
j_call: TRBJ1-1; d_call: TRBD1; clone_size: .; v_call: TRBV27; cdr3_aa: ASSSNRGMGVTEAF
j_call: TRBJ2-3; d_call: TRBD2; clone_size: .; v_call: TRBV19; cdr3_aa: ASRSSGGRTDTQY
j_call: TRBJ2-7; d_call: TRBD2; clone_size: once; v_call: TRBV9; cdr3_aa: ASSASGGPYEQY
j_call: TRBJ2-1; d_call: .; clone_size: .; v_call: TRBV5-4; cdr3_aa: ASSLAGSVGTPNNEQF
j_call: TRBJ2-1; d_call: .; clone_size: .; v_call: TRBV12-5; cdr3_aa: ASGFDSYNEQF
j_call: TRBJ1-1; d_call: .; clone_size: .; v_call: TRBV27; cdr3_aa: ASSRADYTEAF
j_call: TRBJ2-3; d_call: TRBD2; clone_size: .; v_call: TRBV4-3; cdr3_aa: ASSQGSGRLVGADTQY
j_call: TRBJ2-7; d_call: TRBD1; clone_size: .; v_call: TRBV27; cdr3_aa: ASRPDRVHEQY
j_call: TRBJ1-6; d_call: .; clone_size: .; v_call: TRBV5-1; cdr3_aa: ASSWAALTMVNSPLH
j_call: TRBJ1-1; d_call: TRBD1; clone_size: .; v_call: TRBV10-3; cdr3_aa: AIRPTGGNTEAF
j_call: TRBJ2-3; d_call: .; clone_size: .; v_call: TRBV7-7; cdr3_aa: ASSLADLETQY
j_call: TRBJ1-5; d_call: .; clone_size: .; v_call: TRBV7-2; cdr3_aa: ASSRRAQSNQPQH
j_call: TRBJ2-7; d_call: TRBD1; clone_size: .; v_call: TRBV19; cdr3_aa: ASSIGQGDYEQY
j_call: TRBJ1-5; d_call: .; clone_size: .; v_call: TRBV7-9; cdr3_aa: ASSLATLKQVNQPQH
j_call: TRBJ1-5; d_call: .; clone_size: .; v_call: TRBV19; cdr3_aa: ASSMYREGNQPQH
j_call: TRBJ1-2; d_call: TRBD1; clone_size: .; v_call: TRBV7-8; cdr3_aa: ASSPGTGTLGGYT
j_call: TRBJ1-5; d_call: TRBD1; clone_size: once; v_call: TRBV5-8; cdr3_aa: ASSLDGTGSSQPQH
j_call: TRBJ1-2; d_call: TRBD1; clone_size: .; v_call: TRBV7-6; cdr3_aa: ASSAYPVTGAPNYGYT
j_call: TRBJ2-6; d_call: TRBD1; clone_size: .; v_call: TRBV28; cdr3_aa: ASSSTGAGANVLT
j_call: TRBJ2-3; d_call: TRBD1; clone_size: .; v_call: TRBV19; cdr3_aa: ASSIGTGLLTDTQY
j_call: TRBJ1-4; d_call: .; clone_size: .; v_call: TRBV28; cdr3_aa: ASMSGSATNEKLF
j_call: TRBJ1-6; d_call: TRBD1; clone_size: .; v_call: TRBV5-6; cdr3_aa: ASSQDRGMVGYNSPLH
j_call: TRBJ2-1; d_call: TRBD1; clone_size: once; v_call: TRBV5-1; cdr3_aa: ASSWNPGQGYNEQF
j_call: TRBJ2-1; d_call: .; clone_size: .; v_call: TRBV30; cdr3_aa: AWSQDSYNEQF